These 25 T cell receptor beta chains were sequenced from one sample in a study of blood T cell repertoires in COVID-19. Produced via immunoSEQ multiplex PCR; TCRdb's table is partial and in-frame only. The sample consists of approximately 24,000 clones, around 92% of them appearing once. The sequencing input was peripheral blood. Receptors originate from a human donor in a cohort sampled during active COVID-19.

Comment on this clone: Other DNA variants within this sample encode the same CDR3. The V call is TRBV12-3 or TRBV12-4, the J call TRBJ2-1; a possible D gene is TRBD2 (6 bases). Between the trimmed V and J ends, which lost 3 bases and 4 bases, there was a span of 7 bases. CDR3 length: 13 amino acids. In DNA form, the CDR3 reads TGTGCCAGCAGTTTCCGGGAGTACAATGAGCAGTTCTTC. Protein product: CASSFREYNEQFF.

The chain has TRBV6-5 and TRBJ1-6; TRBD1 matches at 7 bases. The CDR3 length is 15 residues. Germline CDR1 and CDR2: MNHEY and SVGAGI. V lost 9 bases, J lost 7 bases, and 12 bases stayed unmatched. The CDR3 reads CASIRDRGENSPLHF. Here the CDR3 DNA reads TGTGCCAGTATCCGGGACAGAGGGGAAAATTCACCCCTCCACTTT.

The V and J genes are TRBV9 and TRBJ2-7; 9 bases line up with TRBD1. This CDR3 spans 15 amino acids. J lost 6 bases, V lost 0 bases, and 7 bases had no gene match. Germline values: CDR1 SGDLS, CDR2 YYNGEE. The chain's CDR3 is CASSVDGQGLFEQYF. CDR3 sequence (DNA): TGTGCCAGCAGCGTAGACGGACAGGGGCTTTTCGAGCAGTACTTC.

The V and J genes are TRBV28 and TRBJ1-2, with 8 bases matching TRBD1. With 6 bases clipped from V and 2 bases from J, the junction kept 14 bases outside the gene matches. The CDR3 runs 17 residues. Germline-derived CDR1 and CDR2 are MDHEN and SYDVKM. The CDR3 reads CASSPPPGQGLNYGYTF. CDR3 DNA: TGTGCCAGCAGCCCCCCTCCCGGACAGGGACTAAACTATGGCTACACCTTC.

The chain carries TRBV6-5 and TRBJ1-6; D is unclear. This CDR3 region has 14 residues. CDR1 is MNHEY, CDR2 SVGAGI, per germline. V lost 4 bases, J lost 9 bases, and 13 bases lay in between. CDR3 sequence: CASSLRALGSPLHF. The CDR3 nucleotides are TGTGCCAGCAGTTTGAGGGCCCTGGGTTCACCCCTCCACTTT.

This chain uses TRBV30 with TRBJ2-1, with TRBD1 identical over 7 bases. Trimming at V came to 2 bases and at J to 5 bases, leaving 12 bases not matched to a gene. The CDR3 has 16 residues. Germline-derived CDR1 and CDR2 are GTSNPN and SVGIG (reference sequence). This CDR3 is CAWSLSRGPGHNEQFF. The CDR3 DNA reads TGTGCCTGGAGTTTGTCAAGGGGGCCCGGGCACAATGAGCAGTTCTTC.

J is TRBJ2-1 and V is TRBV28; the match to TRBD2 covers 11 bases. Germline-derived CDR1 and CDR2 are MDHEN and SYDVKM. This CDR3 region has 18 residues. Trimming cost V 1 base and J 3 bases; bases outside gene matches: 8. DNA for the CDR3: TGTGCCAGCAGTTTATTGCGGACTAGCGGGTCGGGCTACAATGAGCAGTTCTTC. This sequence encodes CASSLLRTSGSGYNEQFF.

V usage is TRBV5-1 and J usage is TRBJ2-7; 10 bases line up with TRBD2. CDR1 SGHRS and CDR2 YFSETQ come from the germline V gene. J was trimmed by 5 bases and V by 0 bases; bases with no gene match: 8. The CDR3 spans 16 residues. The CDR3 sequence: CASSLDASGRGDEQYF. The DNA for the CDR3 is TGCGCCAGCAGCTTGGACGCTAGCGGGAGAGGGGACGAGCAGTACTTC.

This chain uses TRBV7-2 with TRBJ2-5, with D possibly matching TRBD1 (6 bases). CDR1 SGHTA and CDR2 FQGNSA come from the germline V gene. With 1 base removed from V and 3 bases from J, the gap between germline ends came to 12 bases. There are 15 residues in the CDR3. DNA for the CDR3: TGTGCCAGCAGCTTAGGAGGATCAGGGGAAGAGACCCAGTACTTC. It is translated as CASSLGGSGEETQYF.

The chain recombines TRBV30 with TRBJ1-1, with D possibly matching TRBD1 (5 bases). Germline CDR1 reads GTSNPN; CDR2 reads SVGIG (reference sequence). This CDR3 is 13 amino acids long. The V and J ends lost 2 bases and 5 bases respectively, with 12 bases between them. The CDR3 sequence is CAWSKGAGTEAFF. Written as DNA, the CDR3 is TGTGCCTGGAGTAAAGGGGCCGGGACTGAAGCTTTCTTT.

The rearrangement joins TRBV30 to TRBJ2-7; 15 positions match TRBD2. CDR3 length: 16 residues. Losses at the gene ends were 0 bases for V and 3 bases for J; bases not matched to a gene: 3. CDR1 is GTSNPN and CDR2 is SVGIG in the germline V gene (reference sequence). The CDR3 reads CAWSVRTSGRVYEQYF. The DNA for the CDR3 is TGTGCCTGGAGTGTAAGGACTAGCGGGAGGGTCTACGAGCAGTACTTC.

The CDR3 bases are TGTGCCAGCAGTTCCCCCGGGACACACAAAGGGGAGCAGTTCTTC. Translating gives CASSSPGTHKGEQFF. The rearrangement uses TRBV6-5 and TRBJ2-1, with TRBD1 as a possible D gene (6 bases). The CDR3 totals 15 residues. The germline CDR1 and CDR2 sequences are MNHEY and SVGAGI. Trimming took off 4 bases at V and 10 bases at J, with 20 bases between the two ends.

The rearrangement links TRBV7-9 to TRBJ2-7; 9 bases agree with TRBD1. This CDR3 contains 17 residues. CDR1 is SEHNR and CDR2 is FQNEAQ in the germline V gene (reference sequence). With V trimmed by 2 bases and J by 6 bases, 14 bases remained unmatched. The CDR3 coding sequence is TGTGCCAGCAGCTTAAGTGGGGGACAGGGTTCCTCGGGCGAGCAGTACTTC. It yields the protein CASSLSGGQGSSGEQYF.

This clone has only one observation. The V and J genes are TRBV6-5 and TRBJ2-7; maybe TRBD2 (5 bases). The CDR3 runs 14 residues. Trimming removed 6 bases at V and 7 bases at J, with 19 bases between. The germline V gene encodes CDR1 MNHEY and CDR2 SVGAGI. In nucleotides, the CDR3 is TGTGCCAGCAGACCAGGACTGGGTCTAAGGGAGCAGTACTTC. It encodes CASRPGLGLREQYF.

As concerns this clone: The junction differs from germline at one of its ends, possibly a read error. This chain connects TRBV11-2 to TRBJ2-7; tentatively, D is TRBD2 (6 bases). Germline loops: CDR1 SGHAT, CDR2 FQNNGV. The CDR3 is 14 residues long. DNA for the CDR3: TGTGCCAGCAGCTTAGAGGGAGGCGCCTATGAGCAGTACTTC. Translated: CASSLEGGAYEQYF.

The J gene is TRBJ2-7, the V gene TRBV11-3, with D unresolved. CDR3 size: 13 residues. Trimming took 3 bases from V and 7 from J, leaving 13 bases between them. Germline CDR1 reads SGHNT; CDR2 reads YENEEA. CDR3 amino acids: CASSFSGPGEQYF. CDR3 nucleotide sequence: TGTGCCAGCAGCTTTTCCGGTCCCGGGGAGCAGTACTTC.

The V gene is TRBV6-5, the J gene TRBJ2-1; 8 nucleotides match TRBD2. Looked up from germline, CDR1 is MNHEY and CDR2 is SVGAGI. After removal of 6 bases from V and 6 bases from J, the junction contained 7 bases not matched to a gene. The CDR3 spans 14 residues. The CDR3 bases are TGTGCCAGCAGCGCCGGGACTAGAAGCAATGAGCAGTTCTTC. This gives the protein CASSAGTRSNEQFF.

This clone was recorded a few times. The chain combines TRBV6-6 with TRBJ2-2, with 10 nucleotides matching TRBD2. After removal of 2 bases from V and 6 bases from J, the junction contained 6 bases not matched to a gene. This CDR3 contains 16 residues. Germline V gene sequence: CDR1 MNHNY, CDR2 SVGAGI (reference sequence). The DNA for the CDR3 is TGTGCCAGCAGTTACGAAGCGGGAGGGCCCGCCGGGGAGCTGTTTTTT. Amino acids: CASSYEAGGPAGELFF.

CDR3 sequence: CASSFRDFYEQYF. CDR3 nucleotide sequence: TGTGCCAGCAGCTTCCGGGACTTCTACGAGCAGTACTTC. The genes are TRBV7-2 and TRBJ2-7; TRBD2 might be the D (6 bases). The CDR3 contains 13 residues. V was shortened by 3 bases and J by 3 bases, with 9 bases between the two germline ends. Germline V gene sequence: CDR1 SGHTA, CDR2 FQGNSA.

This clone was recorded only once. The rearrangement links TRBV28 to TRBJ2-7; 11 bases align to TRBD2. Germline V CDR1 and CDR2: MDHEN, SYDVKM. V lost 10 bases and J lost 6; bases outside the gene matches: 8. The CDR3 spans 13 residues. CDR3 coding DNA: TGTGCCACAAATAGCGGGAGGGCTCTCGAGCAGTACTTC. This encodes CATNSGRALEQYF.

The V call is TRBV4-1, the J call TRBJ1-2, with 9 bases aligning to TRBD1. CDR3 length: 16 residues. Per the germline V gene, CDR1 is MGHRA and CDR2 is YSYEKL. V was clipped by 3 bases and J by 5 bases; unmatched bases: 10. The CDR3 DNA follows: TGCGCCAGCAGCCAGGAAGGCTTGGGACAGGGATATGGCTACACCTTC. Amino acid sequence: CASSQEGLGQGYGYTF.

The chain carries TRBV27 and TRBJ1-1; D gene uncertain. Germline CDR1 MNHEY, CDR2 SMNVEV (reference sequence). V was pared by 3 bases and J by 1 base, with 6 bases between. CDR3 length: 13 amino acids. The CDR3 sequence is CASSFRRNTEAFF. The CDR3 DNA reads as TGTGCCAGCAGTTTCCGCAGGAACACTGAAGCTTTCTTT.

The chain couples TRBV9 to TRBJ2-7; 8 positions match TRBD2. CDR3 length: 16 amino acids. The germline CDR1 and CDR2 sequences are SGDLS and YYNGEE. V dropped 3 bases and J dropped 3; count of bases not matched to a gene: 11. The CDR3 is CASSGRVSGNIYEQYF. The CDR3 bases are TGTGCCAGCAGCGGGAGGGTTAGCGGGAACATCTACGAGCAGTACTTC.

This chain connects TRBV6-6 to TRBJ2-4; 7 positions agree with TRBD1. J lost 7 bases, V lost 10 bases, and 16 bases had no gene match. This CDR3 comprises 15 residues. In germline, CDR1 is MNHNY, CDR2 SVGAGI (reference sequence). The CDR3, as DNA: TGTGCCACCTTCCTTAGGCAGGGGGTGCGGAACATTCAGTACTTC. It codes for CATFLRQGVRNIQYF.

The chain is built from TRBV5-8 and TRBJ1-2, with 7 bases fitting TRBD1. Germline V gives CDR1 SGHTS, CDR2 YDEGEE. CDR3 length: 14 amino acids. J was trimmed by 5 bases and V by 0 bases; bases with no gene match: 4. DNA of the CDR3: TGTGCCAGCAGCTTGGGCGACAGGGCGTATGGCTACACCTTC. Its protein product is CASSLGDRAYGYTF. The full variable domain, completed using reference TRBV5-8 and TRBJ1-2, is EAGVTQSPTHLIKTRGQQATLRCSPISGHTSVYWYQQALGLGLQFLLWYDEGEERNRGNFPPRFSGRQFPNYSSELNVNALELEDSALYLCASSLGDRAYGYTFGSGTRLTVV.